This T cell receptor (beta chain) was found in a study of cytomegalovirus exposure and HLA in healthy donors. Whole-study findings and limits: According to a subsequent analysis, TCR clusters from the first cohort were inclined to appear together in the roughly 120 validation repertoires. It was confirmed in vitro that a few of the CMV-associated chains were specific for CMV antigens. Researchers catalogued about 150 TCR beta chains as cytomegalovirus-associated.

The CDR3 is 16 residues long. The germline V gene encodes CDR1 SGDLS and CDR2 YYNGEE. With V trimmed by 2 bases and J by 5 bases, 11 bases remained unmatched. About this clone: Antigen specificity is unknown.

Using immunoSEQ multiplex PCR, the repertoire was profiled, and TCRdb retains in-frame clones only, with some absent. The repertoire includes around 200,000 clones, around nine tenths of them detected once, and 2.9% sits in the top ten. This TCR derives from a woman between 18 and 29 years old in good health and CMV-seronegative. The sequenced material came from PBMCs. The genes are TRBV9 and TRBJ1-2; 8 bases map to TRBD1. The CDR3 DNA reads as TGTGCCAGCAGCGTGGACGCCGGGACAGGATTGTATGGCTACACCTTC. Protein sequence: CASSVDAGTGLYGYTF.